This T cell receptor beta chain was sequenced in a study of cytomegalovirus exposure and HLA in healthy donors. Some clones are missing from TCRdb's copy, which holds only in-frame ones; the method was immunoSEQ multiplex PCR. The sample carries about 160,000 clones, roughly 86% recorded once. Findings and caveats of the study: Through in vitro validation, three CMV-associated chains were shown to be specific for CMV antigens.

About this clone itself: The target antigen is unknown.

The material sequenced was PBMCs. This clonotype was sampled from a man aged 18 to 29 in good health and CMV-seropositive.

In nucleotides, the CDR3 is TGTGCCAGCAGCCAAGGGTTGTACGCCACTGAAGAGCAGTACTTC. Encoded protein: CASSQGLYATEEQYF. The chain recombines TRBV14 with TRBJ2-7; D unclear. Trimming pared 1 base from V and 7 bases from J, leaving 17 bases between. CDR3 length: 15 residues. Germline V gene data show CDR1 as SGHDN and CDR2 as FVKESK.